This TCR beta chain was identified in a study of Graves' ophthalmopathy and Graves' hyperthyroidism. This clonotype was detected only a few times. Its cognate antigen is unknown. Uncontrolled infections, pregnancy, lactation or other autoimmune diseases led to patient exclusion. Reliance was placed on clinical symptoms, serum thyroxine, TRAb, thyroid ultrasound and orbital computed tomography for diagnosis. Points from the study as a whole: Sensitivity reached 85% to 90% and specificity about 81% for a 13-signature model separating ophthalmopathy from stable hyperthyroidism. The model forecast ophthalmopathy progression, reaching around 66% sensitivity and about 75% specificity.

Transcripts of RNA were the source for amplifying TCR beta CDR3 regions. RT-PCR with HTBI primers came first, then second-round multiplex PCR. One entry per CDR3 protein, called by TCRdb with MiXCR from the multiplex PCR reads. The sample has around 1,000,000 distinct CDR3 sequences, 35% to 40% seen once. Unmatched junction bases numbered 5, after V lost 4 bases and J lost 5 bases. Germline CDR1 is MGHRA and CDR2 is YSYEKL. The CDR3 totals 14 residues. Sequencing input: peripheral blood or thyroid tissue (not recorded which). The TCR comes from an adult man with Graves' hyperthyroidism. The rearrangement links TRBV4-1 to TRBJ1-3; TRBD1 matches 7 bases. The CDR3 DNA reads TGCGCCAGCAGCCCCAACAGGGGACGAAACACCATATATTTT. Residues: CASSPNRGRNTIYF.